This is a list of T cell receptor beta chains from one sample in a study of blood T cell repertoires in COVID-19. TCRdb keeps only in-frame clones here, not all; method: immunoSEQ multiplex PCR. The sample carries about 150,000 clones, approximately 80% recorded once. The sequencing input was peripheral blood. The source of these receptors is a man aged 70 or older who had recovered from COVID-19. Each CDR3 is given with its conserved first and last residue. Each record gives: clone size, J gene, CDR3 length, V gene, D gene, CDR3 protein, CDR3 DNA. D genes are given only for firm matches. Clone size is shown for a subset of rows, as once, few, many or a class of expanded clone.

abundance: NA; j_gene: TRBJ1-2; len: 12; v_gene: TRBV3-1/TRBV3-2; d_gene: NA; CDR3aa: CASRGGDYGYTF; CDR3nt: TGTGCCAGCAGAGGAGGTGATTATGGCTACACCTTC
abundance: NA; j_gene: TRBJ2-1; len: 15; v_gene: TRBV11-2; d_gene: TRBD2; CDR3aa: CASSPPGAGGNEQFF; CDR3nt: TGTGCCAGCAGCCCACCAGGAGCGGGAGGGAATGAGCAGTTCTTC
abundance: few; j_gene: TRBJ2-3; len: 16; v_gene: TRBV3-1/TRBV3-2; d_gene: NA; CDR3aa: CASSQDSGRATDTQYF; CDR3nt: TGTGCCAGCAGCCAAGACTCGGGCAGGGCCACAGATACGCAGTATTTT
abundance: NA; j_gene: TRBJ2-3; len: 13; v_gene: TRBV7-8; d_gene: NA; CDR3aa: CASRTPRTDTQYF; CDR3nt: TGTGCCAGCAGAACACCCCGCACAGATACGCAGTATTTT
abundance: NA; j_gene: TRBJ2-7; len: 16; v_gene: TRBV5-1; d_gene: NA; CDR3aa: CASTREMSTGVDEQYF; CDR3nt: TGCGCCAGCACGCGGGAGATGTCGACAGGGGTTGACGAGCAGTACTTC
abundance: NA; j_gene: TRBJ2-7; len: 16; v_gene: TRBV5-4; d_gene: NA; CDR3aa: CASSLPSKGALYEQYF; CDR3nt: TGTGCCAGCAGCTTGCCCTCTAAGGGAGCTTTGTACGAGCAGTACTTC
abundance: NA; j_gene: TRBJ2-3; len: 15; v_gene: TRBV5-1; d_gene: NA; CDR3aa: CASSLVDKGADTQYF; CDR3nt: TGCGCCAGCAGCTTGGTTGACAAGGGGGCAGATACGCAGTATTTT
abundance: NA; j_gene: TRBJ1-4; len: 14; v_gene: TRBV5-1; d_gene: NA; CDR3aa: CASSTGSGEEKLFF; CDR3nt: TGCGCCAGCAGTACCGGGAGCGGTGAAGAAAAACTGTTTTTT
abundance: NA; j_gene: TRBJ1-1; len: 16; v_gene: TRBV5-1; d_gene: NA; CDR3aa: CASSLIRSGANTEAFF; CDR3nt: TGCGCCAGCAGCTTAATACGTTCAGGGGCTAACACTGAAGCTTTCTTT
abundance: NA; j_gene: TRBJ1-1; len: 15; v_gene: TRBV6-5; d_gene: NA; CDR3aa: CASSSRLGGSLEAFF; CDR3nt: TGTGCCAGCAGTTCCCGGCTAGGAGGGAGTCTTGAAGCTTTCTTT
abundance: NA; j_gene: TRBJ2-7; len: 15; v_gene: TRBV6-5; d_gene: NA; CDR3aa: CASSSSRASSYEQYF; CDR3nt: TGTGCCAGCAGTTCCAGCAGGGCGAGCTCCTACGAGCAGTACTTC
abundance: NA; j_gene: TRBJ2-7; len: 15; v_gene: TRBV12-5; d_gene: TRBD1; CDR3aa: CASGLLGQGRYEQYF; CDR3nt: TGTGCTAGTGGTTTGTTGGGACAGGGTAGGTACGAGCAGTACTTC
abundance: NA; j_gene: TRBJ2-3; len: 16; v_gene: TRBV24-1; d_gene: TRBD2; CDR3aa: CATSDWGTSGTDTQYF; CDR3nt: TGTGCCACCAGTGATTGGGGGACTAGCGGTACAGATACGCAGTATTTT
abundance: NA; j_gene: TRBJ2-7; len: 15; v_gene: TRBV7-7; d_gene: TRBD2; CDR3aa: CASSPFIGRGGEQYF; CDR3nt: TGTGCTAGCAGCCCCTTTATCGGGAGGGGTGGCGAGCAGTACTTC
abundance: NA; j_gene: TRBJ2-1; len: 16; v_gene: TRBV5-4; d_gene: TRBD2; CDR3aa: CASNVAGGHAANEQFF; CDR3nt: TGTGCCAGCAACGTAGCGGGAGGGCATGCGGCCAATGAGCAGTTCTTC
abundance: NA; j_gene: TRBJ2-3; len: 16; v_gene: TRBV5-4; d_gene: TRBD2; CDR3aa: CASSFQLAGAADTQYF; CDR3nt: TGTGCCAGCAGCTTTCAACTAGCGGGAGCGGCAGATACGCAGTATTTT
abundance: NA; j_gene: TRBJ2-3; len: 13; v_gene: TRBV7-2; d_gene: NA; CDR3aa: CASSSQGVDTQYF; CDR3nt: TGTGCCAGCAGCTCGCAGGGTGTGGATACGCAGTATTTT
abundance: NA; j_gene: TRBJ2-1; len: 17; v_gene: TRBV5-5; d_gene: TRBD1; CDR3aa: CASSRSGTGVSYNEQFF; CDR3nt: TGTGCCAGCAGCCGATCCGGGACAGGGGTTTCCTACAATGAGCAGTTCTTC
abundance: NA; j_gene: TRBJ1-1; len: 15; v_gene: TRBV15; d_gene: NA; CDR3aa: CATSGASWKNTEAFF; CDR3nt: TGTGCCACCAGCGGGGCGAGTTGGAAGAACACTGAAGCTTTCTTT
abundance: NA; j_gene: TRBJ1-1; len: 15; v_gene: TRBV25-1; d_gene: TRBD1; CDR3aa: CASSVSGQGGTEAFF; CDR3nt: TGTGCCAGCAGTGTGTCCGGACAGGGGGGGACTGAAGCTTTCTTT
abundance: NA; j_gene: TRBJ1-5; len: 14; v_gene: TRBV5-4; d_gene: NA; CDR3aa: CASSLTGSNQPQHF; CDR3nt: TGTGCCAGCAGCCTGACTGGTAGCAATCAGCCCCAGCATTTT
abundance: NA; j_gene: TRBJ1-2; len: 12; v_gene: TRBV30; d_gene: NA; CDR3aa: CAWKQGEGGYTF; CDR3nt: TGTGCCTGGAAACAGGGAGAAGGTGGCTACACCTTC
abundance: many; j_gene: TRBJ1-1; len: 12; v_gene: TRBV3-1/TRBV3-2; d_gene: NA; CDR3aa: CASSRGDTEAFF; CDR3nt: TGTGCCAGCAGCCGCGGGGACACTGAAGCTTTCTTT
abundance: once; j_gene: TRBJ1-6; len: 15; v_gene: TRBV25-1; d_gene: NA; CDR3aa: CASSETNTYNSPLHF; CDR3nt: TGTGCCAGCAGTGAAACGAACACCTATAATTCACCCCTCCACTTT
abundance: NA; j_gene: TRBJ1-2; len: 18; v_gene: TRBV6-2/TRBV6-3; d_gene: NA; CDR3aa: CASSHLGQQVHLAYGYTF; CDR3nt: TGTGCCAGCAGTCACCTCGGGCAGCAGGTCCACCTAGCCTATGGCTACACCTTC
abundance: NA; j_gene: TRBJ1-3; len: 14; v_gene: TRBV18; d_gene: NA; CDR3aa: CASSPPASGNTIYF; CDR3nt: TGTGCCAGCTCACCACCAGCCTCTGGAAACACCATATATTTT
abundance: NA; j_gene: TRBJ2-3; len: 17; v_gene: TRBV7-3; d_gene: TRBD2; CDR3aa: CASSLTGLAGWADTQYF; CDR3nt: TGTGCCAGCAGCTTAACGGGTCTAGCGGGATGGGCAGATACGCAGTATTTT
abundance: NA; j_gene: TRBJ2-1; len: 15; v_gene: TRBV29-1; d_gene: TRBD2; CDR3aa: CSGTLLAGGVNEQFF; CDR3nt: TGCAGCGGTACCTTACTAGCGGGAGGGGTCAATGAGCAGTTCTTC
abundance: NA; j_gene: TRBJ2-1; len: 15; v_gene: TRBV2; d_gene: TRBD1; CDR3aa: CASSRDRGSYNEQFF; CDR3nt: TGTGCCAGCAGTCGAGACAGGGGTTCTTACAATGAGCAGTTCTTC
abundance: few; j_gene: TRBJ2-3; len: 14; v_gene: TRBV5-1; d_gene: NA; CDR3aa: CASSLVNLGDTQYF; CDR3nt: TGCGCCAGCAGCTTGGTAAACCTCGGAGATACGCAGTATTTT
abundance: NA; j_gene: TRBJ1-2; len: 14; v_gene: TRBV7-2; d_gene: TRBD1; CDR3aa: CASSVDRGRHGYTF; CDR3nt: TGTGCCAGCAGCGTGGACAGGGGGCGGCATGGCTACACCTTC
abundance: once; j_gene: TRBJ2-5; len: 17; v_gene: TRBV15; d_gene: TRBD2; CDR3aa: CATSLLGASGTGVTQYF; CDR3nt: TGTGCCACCAGCCTACTTGGGGCTAGCGGGACGGGTGTGACCCAGTACTTC
abundance: NA; j_gene: TRBJ2-7; len: 14; v_gene: TRBV5-1; d_gene: TRBD1; CDR3aa: CASRSGTGFYEQYF; CDR3nt: TGCGCCAGCAGGTCCGGGACAGGGTTTTACGAGCAGTACTTC
abundance: few; j_gene: TRBJ2-2; len: 16; v_gene: TRBV5-1; d_gene: NA; CDR3aa: CASSLPSAVNTGELFF; CDR3nt: TGCGCCAGCAGCTTGCCGAGCGCGGTGAACACCGGGGAGCTGTTTTTT
abundance: NA; j_gene: TRBJ2-7; len: 14; v_gene: TRBV28; d_gene: TRBD2; CDR3aa: CASSTNGGLNEQYF; CDR3nt: TGTGCCAGCAGTACAAACGGGGGGTTGAACGAGCAGTACTTC
abundance: NA; j_gene: TRBJ2-2; len: 13; v_gene: TRBV4-3; d_gene: NA; CDR3aa: CASSPHGTGELFF; CDR3nt: TGCGCCAGCAGCCCCCACGGGACCGGGGAGCTGTTTTTT
abundance: NA; j_gene: TRBJ1-6; len: 19; v_gene: TRBV9; d_gene: NA; CDR3aa: CASSGLGQRGLGRSSPLHF; CDR3nt: TGTGCCAGCAGCGGCCTGGGACAACGGGGTTTGGGGCGTTCTTCACCCCTCCACTTT
abundance: NA; j_gene: TRBJ1-1; len: 14; v_gene: TRBV18; d_gene: TRBD1; CDR3aa: CASSDQGVNTEAFF; CDR3nt: TGTGCCAGCTCTGACCAGGGGGTGAACACTGAAGCTTTCTTT
abundance: NA; j_gene: TRBJ2-3; len: 14; v_gene: TRBV29-1; d_gene: NA; CDR3aa: CSVGSGSVSDTQYF; CDR3nt: TGCAGCGTTGGCAGCGGGTCGGTCTCAGATACGCAGTATTTT
abundance: NA; j_gene: TRBJ1-1; len: 18; v_gene: TRBV18; d_gene: TRBD1; CDR3aa: CASSRRQGAPTMNTEAFF; CDR3nt: TGTGCCAGCTCCCGAAGACAGGGGGCTCCTACAATGAACACTGAAGCTTTCTTT